This T cell receptor beta chain emerged from a study of CD8 T cells in ankylosing spondylitis. The V end was cut by 1 base, the J end by 3 bases, with 13 bases between. Germline-derived CDR1 and CDR2 are GTSNPN and SVGIG (reference sequence). The CDR3 has 15 amino acids. TCRdb called the 5' RACE reads again in MiXCR, with one record for every CDR3 protein. The table records hundreds of thousands of distinct CDR3 sequences, approximately 12% of them present only once. Study findings and constraints: Ankylosing spondylitis blood appeared to be characterized by a TCR beta motif of eight highly homologous variants.

As regards this clonotype: The target antigen is unknown.

V is TRBV30 and J is TRBJ2-1; D is unresolved. The origin of this receptor is a male donor with ankylosing spondylitis. The sample taken for sequencing was blood, either unsorted or a sorted T cell fraction (not recorded which). The CDR3, as DNA: TGTGCCTGGAGTGGTGGTCAGCTCCTCTACAATGAGCAGTTCTTC. The encoded protein is CAWSGGQLLYNEQFF.